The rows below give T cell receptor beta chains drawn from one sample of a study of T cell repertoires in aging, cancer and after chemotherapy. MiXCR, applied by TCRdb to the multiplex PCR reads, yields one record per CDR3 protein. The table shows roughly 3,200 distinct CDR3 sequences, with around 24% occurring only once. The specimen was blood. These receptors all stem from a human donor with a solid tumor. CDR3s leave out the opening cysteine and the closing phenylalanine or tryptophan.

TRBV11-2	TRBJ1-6	ASSLGQGRSPLH
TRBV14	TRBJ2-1	ASSLSGPYNEQF
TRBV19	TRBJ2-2	ASSIMFSASTGELF
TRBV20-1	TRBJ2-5	SATGLVRGETQY
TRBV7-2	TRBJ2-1	ATQPGLGVYNEQF
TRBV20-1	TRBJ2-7	SGSPRGPGEQY
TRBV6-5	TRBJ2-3	ASSRVGGSASTDTQY